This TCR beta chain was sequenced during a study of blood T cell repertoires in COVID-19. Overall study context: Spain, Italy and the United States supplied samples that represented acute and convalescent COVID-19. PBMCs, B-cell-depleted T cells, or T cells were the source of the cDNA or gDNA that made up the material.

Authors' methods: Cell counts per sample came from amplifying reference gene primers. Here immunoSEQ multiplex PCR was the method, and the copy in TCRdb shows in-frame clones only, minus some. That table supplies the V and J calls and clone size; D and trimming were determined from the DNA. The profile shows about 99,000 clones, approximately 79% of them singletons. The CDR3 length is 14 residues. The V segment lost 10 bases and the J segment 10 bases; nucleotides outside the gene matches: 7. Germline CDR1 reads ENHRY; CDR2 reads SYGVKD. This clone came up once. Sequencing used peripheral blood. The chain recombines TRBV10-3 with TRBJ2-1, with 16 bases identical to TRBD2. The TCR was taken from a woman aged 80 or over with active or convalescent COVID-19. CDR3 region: CATLGLAGGNEQFF. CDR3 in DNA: TGTGCCACCCTGGGACTAGCGGGGGGGAACGAGCAGTTCTTC.